This entry lists 11 T cell receptor beta chains sequenced from one sample in a study of CD8 T cells in ankylosing spondylitis. These TCRs are of unknown antigen specificity. TCRdb redid the calling of the 5' RACE reads with MiXCR, one entry per CDR3 protein. The sample holds roughly 700,000 distinct CDR3 sequences; 15% to 20% are singletons and the top ten take around a fifth. Study-level points and caveats: Ankylosing spondylitis blood appeared to be characterized by a TCR beta motif of 8 or 9 highly homologous variants.

Input material: blood, either unsorted or a sorted T cell fraction (not recorded which). Receptor source: a male donor with ankylosing spondylitis.

The table lists this clonotype with a few counts. This chain links TRBV14 with TRBJ2-5; perhaps TRBD2 as D (6 bases). The CDR3 has 20 amino acids. The germline CDR1 and CDR2 sequences are SGHDN and FVKESK. The V end was cut by 3 bases, the J end by 1 base, with 27 bases between. DNA for the CDR3: TGTGCCAGCAGCCACCTTGGGCTAGCGTATACCAGGGACGGCCAAGAGACCCAGTACTTC. This codes for CASSHLGLAYTRDGQETQYF.

This chain uses TRBV5-1 with TRBJ2-1; D is ambiguous. The length of the CDR3 is 13 residues. Germline V gene sequence: CDR1 SGHRS, CDR2 YFSETQ. V dropped 4 bases and J dropped 2 bases, with 7 bases sitting between them. The CDR3 loop is CASSTDTYNEQFF. CDR3 DNA sequence: TGCGCCAGCAGCACAGACACCTACAATGAGCAGTTCTTC.

This sequence joins TRBV7-2 and TRBJ1-2; D might be TRBD1 (5 bases). In germline, CDR1 is SGHTA, CDR2 FQGNSA. V lost 5 bases and J lost 8, with 15 bases in between. CDR3 length: 13 residues. The CDR3 region is CASSDLQEGGYTF. The CDR3 nucleotides read TGTGCCAGCAGCGACCTGCAGGAGGGGGGCTACACCTTC.

This rearrangement joins TRBV7-8 to TRBJ2-2; D possibly uses TRBD1 or TRBD2 (5 bases each). The germline CDR1 and CDR2 sequences are SGHVS and FQNEAQ. The ends were cut back, 7 bases at V and 3 bases at J, with 15 bases in the middle. The CDR3 is 15 residues long. In nucleotides, the CDR3 is TGTGCCAGCACCCATGAGGGGCAGGACACCGGGGAGCTGTTTTTT. This codes for CASTHEGQDTGELFF. Complete variable domain (other parts from reference TRBV7-8 and TRBJ2-2): GAGVSQSPRYKVAKRGQDVALRCDPISGHVSLFWYQQALGQGPEFLTYFQNEAQLDKSGLPSDRFFAERPEGSVSTLKIQRTQQEDSAVYLCASTHEGQDTGELFFGEGSRLTVL.

This clonotype came up a few times. The V gene is TRBV18, the J gene TRBJ1-3, with 9 nucleotides matching TRBD1. V shed 2 bases, J shed 3 bases, and the junction held 5 bases outside the gene matches. Per germline, CDR1 KGHSH and CDR2 LQKENI. This CDR3 is 16 amino acids long. CDR3 sequence reads: CASSPYGTGNGNTIYF. The DNA of the CDR3 is TGTGCCAGCTCACCATACGGGACAGGGAATGGAAACACCATATATTTT.

This clonotype was picked up a small number of times. This chain joins TRBV2 and TRBJ2-5; D may be TRBD1 or TRBD2 (5 bases each). The V gene's germline CDR1 is SNHLY and CDR2 FYNNEI. V lost 4 bases and J 4 bases, leaving 13 bases between the germline ends. CDR3 length: 14 amino acids. The CDR3 DNA is TGTGCCAGCAGTGCGGGACCGCCGGGAGAGACCCAGTACTTC. Protein sequence: CASSAGPPGETQYF.

V usage is TRBV7-2 and J usage is TRBJ2-4; D call uncertain. The CDR3 is 15 residues long. V was shortened by 5 bases and J by 0 bases, with 11 bases between the two germline ends. CDR1 and CDR2 from the germline V gene are SGHTA and FQGNSA. CDR3 nucleotide sequence: TGTGCCAGCAGCCTTCGTCCCCTAGCCAAAAACATTCAGTACTTC. Translation: CASSLRPLAKNIQYF.

The gene calls are TRBV5-1 and TRBJ1-1; 10 positions agree with TRBD1. Germline V CDR1 and CDR2: SGHRS, YFSETQ. CDR3 length equals 15 residues. The J segment lost 6 bases and the V segment lost 2 bases, leaving 7 bases of the junction unmatched. CDR3 coding DNA: TGCGCCAGCAGCTTAGGGGACAGGGGTCTTCCTGAAGCTTTCTTT. Translating gives CASSLGDRGLPEAFF.

V and J are TRBV5-5 and TRBJ1-2; D is possibly TRBD1 (5 bases). The CDR3 is 15 residues long. Trimming removed 3 bases at V and 2 bases at J, with 14 bases between. Germline lookup yields CDR1 SGHKS and CDR2 YYEKEE (reference sequence). In DNA form, the CDR3 reads TGTGCCAGCAGCTGGACAACAGGAGGAAACTATGGCTACACCTTC. Its protein is CASSWTTGGNYGYTF.

V and J are TRBV3-1 and TRBJ2-1; D gene unclear. V was trimmed by 4 bases and J by 9 bases, leaving 13 bases between them. The V gene's germline CDR1 is LGHDT and CDR2 YNNKEL (reference sequence). The length of the CDR3 is 13 residues. In DNA form, the CDR3 reads TGTGCCAGCAGCCTGTTTGCCGGAACTGAGCAGTTCTTC. Protein: CASSLFAGTEQFF.

This clonotype was detected ten times or more. The chain employs TRBV4-1 and TRBJ1-1; D unclear. V lost 5 bases to trimming and J lost 3 bases, with 7 bases between them. Germline CDR1 reads MGHRA; CDR2 reads YSYEKL. The CDR3 consists of 12 residues. The DNA for the CDR3 is TGCGCCAGCAGCTCGAGGCACACTGAAGCTTTCTTT. It yields the protein CASSSRHTEAFF.